This entry lists 30 T cell receptor beta chains sequenced from one sample in a study of shared clonotypes between healthy human individuals. The table came from immunoSEQ multiplex PCR; TCRdb's copy has only in-frame clones and leaves some out. The table shows 2 million to 2.5 million clones, with around 90% occurring only once. Sequencing input: naive CD4+ T cells from PBMCs. This sample's subset: CD45RA+ positively selected. These receptors were obtained from a man aged 18 to 29 in good health. Some clones in this sample may be carry-over from other donors' samples.

This clone was counted once. CDR3 amino acids: CASSPAALALYNEQFF. The DNA of the CDR3 is TGTGCCAGCAGCCCCGCGGCACTAGCGCTCTACAATGAGCAGTTCTTC. V usage is TRBV7-6 and J usage is TRBJ2-1; 7 nucleotides match TRBD2. The germline gives CDR1 SGHVS, CDR2 FNYEAQ. CDR3 length equals 16 residues. V shed 5 bases and J 3 bases; nucleotides not matched to a gene: 10.

The J gene is TRBJ2-1, the V gene TRBV4-2; the D call may be TRBD1 or TRBD2 (5 bases each). CDR1 and CDR2 from the germline V gene are LGHNA and YNFKEQ. The CDR3 loop spans 14 amino acids. V was cut by 4 bases and J by 13 bases, with 20 bases left in between. Here the CDR3 reads CASSPGTRRRIQFF. CDR3 DNA sequence: TGTGCCAGCAGCCCCGGGACCCGCCGCCGAATCCAGTTCTTC.

Remarks on this clone: In the same sample, other DNA sequences code for this CDR3. This rearrangement joins TRBV28 to TRBJ1-2, with 10 nucleotides matching TRBD1. Germline V CDR1 and CDR2: MDHEN, SYDVKM. Trimming took 4 bases from V and 4 from J; bases not matched to a gene: 3. The CDR3 consists of 14 residues. This CDR3 is CASSSGQGTYGYTF. The CDR3 DNA is TGTGCCAGCAGTTCGGGACAGGGGACCTATGGCTACACCTTC.

V gene TRBV6-5 combines with J gene TRBJ2-1; 9 nucleotides match TRBD2. Unmatched junction bases numbered 10, after V lost 4 bases and J lost 9 bases. Germline CDR1 is MNHEY and CDR2 is SVGAGI. CDR3 length: 15 residues. Written as DNA, the CDR3 is TGTGCCAGCAGTTTCCCCGGGACTAGCTTCGGTGAGCAGTTCTTC. Its protein is CASSFPGTSFGEQFF.

The chain joins TRBV30 to TRBJ1-3; D is ambiguous. Per germline, CDR1 GTSNPN and CDR2 SVGIG (reference sequence). The CDR3 is 13 amino acids. V was pared by 0 bases and J by 3 bases, with 6 bases between. The CDR3 here is CAWSVSIGNTIYF. In DNA form, the CDR3 reads TGTGCCTGGAGTGTTTCAATTGGAAACACCATATATTTT.

The rearrangement joins TRBV28 to TRBJ2-7; 9 positions agree with TRBD2. After removal of 4 bases from V and 2 bases from J, the junction contained 12 bases not matched to a gene. The germline V gene has CDR1 MDHEN and CDR2 SYDVKM. The CDR3 contains 17 residues. The CDR3 loop reads CASSSPPSGLATYEQYF. The CDR3 DNA follows: TGTGCCAGCAGTTCCCCCCCCTCAGGACTAGCGACCTACGAGCAGTACTTC.

This chain joins TRBV18 and TRBJ2-7, with 9 bases aligning to TRBD1. CDR1 and CDR2 (germline): KGHSH, LQKENI. This CDR3 has 15 amino acids. The ends lost 3 bases at V and 3 bases at J; junction bases unmatched: 6. CDR3 amino acids: CASSPYGTGNYEQYF. For the CDR3, the DNA is TGTGCCAGCTCACCTTACGGGACAGGGAACTACGAGCAGTACTTC.

The genes are TRBV7-9 and TRBJ2-2; D is unresolved. CDR1 is SEHNR and CDR2 is FQNEAQ in the germline V gene (reference sequence). V was pared by 7 bases and J by 2 bases, with 5 bases between. The CDR3 sequence is 12 residues long. The CDR3 bases are TGTGCCAGCAATAGTAACACCGGGGAGCTGTTTTTT. This codes for CASNSNTGELFF.

The V and J genes are TRBV29-1 and TRBJ2-4; 7 bases align to TRBD1. Unmatched junction bases numbered 3, after V lost 5 bases and J lost 2 bases. The CDR3 has 13 amino acids. Germline CDR1 reads SQVTM; CDR2 reads ANQGSEA. CDR3 amino acids: CSVTQGSKNIQYF. CDR3 in DNA: TGCAGCGTTACACAGGGGTCCAAAAACATTCAGTACTTC.

This sequence joins TRBV6-1 and TRBJ2-6; weak D call: TRBD2 (5 bases). CDR3 length: 19 residues. The germline V gene has CDR1 MNHNS and CDR2 SASEGT. Trimming pared 0 bases from V and 0 bases from J, leaving 15 bases between. The CDR3 sequence: CASSEAPGYPYSGANVLTF. CDR3 sequence (DNA): TGTGCCAGCAGTGAAGCGCCGGGGTACCCTTACTCTGGGGCCAACGTCCTGACTTTC.

The chain couples TRBV28 to TRBJ2-1; TRBD1 is a possible D gene (6 bases). With 5 bases removed from V and 6 bases from J, the gap between germline ends came to 20 bases. The CDR3 totals 16 residues. Germline CDR1 reads MDHEN; CDR2 reads SYDVKM. The CDR3 loop is CASSRVDRHLLNEQFF. The CDR3 nucleotides read TGTGCCAGCAGTCGTGTGGACAGACATCTCCTCAATGAGCAGTTCTTC.

V is TRBV2 and J is TRBJ2-5; D is perhaps TRBD2 (6 bases). The germline V gene encodes CDR1 SNHLY and CDR2 FYNNEI. This CDR3 has 14 amino acids. The V and J ends lost 11 bases and 6 bases respectively, with 22 bases between them. CDR3 residues: CAVMGEVVAKTQYF. DNA for the CDR3: TGTGCCGTTATGGGGGAGGTTGTAGCAAAGACCCAGTACTTC.

The chain joins TRBV4-1 to TRBJ2-7; 14 bases agree with TRBD2. The length of the CDR3 is 16 residues. V shed 2 bases and J 5 bases; nucleotides not matched to a gene: 5. Looked up from germline, CDR1 is MGHRA and CDR2 is YSYEKL. Written as DNA, the CDR3 is TGCGCCAGCAGCCAACTCGGACTAGCGGGAGGCGACGAGCAGTACTTC. As protein: CASSQLGLAGGDEQYF.

The chain uses TRBV4-2 and TRBJ2-2, with 7 bases matching TRBD2. The CDR3 has 16 amino acids. With V trimmed by 1 base and J by 3 bases, 5 bases remained unmatched. Germline V lookup: CDR1 LGHNA, CDR2 YNFKEQ. For the CDR3, the DNA is TGTGCCAGCAGCCAAGGCGGGAGATCCCACACCGGGGAGCTGTTTTTT. It codes for CASSQGGRSHTGELFF.

The gene calls are TRBV7-2 and TRBJ1-3, with D possibly TRBD1 on 5 matching bases. This CDR3 region has 19 residues. Looked up from germline, CDR1 is SGHTA and CDR2 is FQGNSA. V was shortened by 0 bases and J by 0 bases, with 18 bases between the two germline ends. For the CDR3, the DNA is TGTGCCAGCAGCTTAGCGGCTCTGTCAGGGCAAGTCTCTGGAAACACCATATATTTT. This translates into CASSLAALSGQVSGNTIYF.

The V and J genes are TRBV5-1 and TRBJ2-2; D gene unclear. The CDR3 spans 15 residues. Trimming shortened V by 2 bases and J by 4 bases, and 12 bases separated the two germline ends. Germline V gene lookup returns CDR1 SGHRS and CDR2 YFSETQ. The CDR3 DNA is TGCGCCAGCAGCTTTTTTGACCCTTCCACCGGGGAGCTGTTTTTT. This encodes CASSFFDPSTGELFF.

The chain employs TRBV12-5 and TRBJ2-7; TRBD2 matches at 7 bases. CDR3 size: 15 residues. Trimming cost V 6 bases and J 5 bases; bases outside gene matches: 13. Germline CDR1 reads LGHNT; CDR2 reads FRNRAP. The CDR3 coding sequence is TGTGCTAGTGGCGTGGGACTAACCGATTTCGACGAGCAGTACTTC. This codes for CASGVGLTDFDEQYF. The whole variable domain, remainder taken from reference TRBV12-5 and TRBJ2-7, is DARVTQTPRHKVTEMGQEVTMRCQPILGHNTVFWYRQTMMQGLELLAYFRNRAPLDDSGMPKDRFSAEMPDATLATLKIQPSEPRDSAVYFCASGVGLTDFDEQYFGPGTRLTVT.

CDR3 region: CASSAGQGVLGADTQYF. The DNA of the CDR3 is TGTGCCAGCAGCGCGGGACAGGGGGTCCTCGGGGCAGATACGCAGTATTTT. The chain is built from TRBV5-4 and TRBJ2-3, with 11 nucleotides matching TRBD1. Germline V gene sequence: CDR1 SGHNT, CDR2 YYREEE (reference sequence). This CDR3 is built from 17 residues. V trimming: 4 bases; J trimming: 4 bases; junction bases outside the gene matches: 11.

J is TRBJ2-7 and V is TRBV28, with unresolved D. Trimming took 5 bases from V and 6 from J, leaving 8 bases between them. Germline CDR1 reads MDHEN; CDR2 reads SYDVKM. CDR3 length: 11 residues. CDR3 region: CASSPFIEQYF. The CDR3 region has the DNA TGTGCCAGCAGTCCATTCATCGAGCAGTACTTC.

The V call is TRBV6-5, the J call TRBJ2-2, with D perhaps assigned TRBD1 or TRBD2 (5 bases each). There are 14 residues in the CDR3. Between the trimmed V and J ends, which lost 8 bases and 6 bases, there was a span of 16 bases. Germline V gene sequence: CDR1 MNHEY, CDR2 SVGAGI. The CDR3 DNA is TGTGCCAGCCGAGGGGCAGGGACCGCCGGGGAGCTGTTTTTT. Translated, it gives CASRGAGTAGELFF.

Concerning this clone: Other DNA variants within this sample encode the same CDR3. The V call is TRBV30, the J call TRBJ1-5; D not resolved. CDR1 GTSNPN and CDR2 SVGIG come from the germline V gene (reference sequence). V was clipped by 2 bases and J by 2 bases, with 7 bases between them. The length of the CDR3 is 13 residues. CDR3 sequence: CAWSTGGNQPQHF. The DNA for the CDR3 is TGTGCCTGGAGTACCGGGGGCAATCAGCCCCAGCATTTT.

V is TRBV5-1 and J is TRBJ2-7; maybe TRBD1 (5 bases). The V end lost 1 base, the J end lost 2 bases, and 10 bases lay between the germline ends. This CDR3 is 14 amino acids long. Germline-derived CDR1 and CDR2 are SGHRS and YFSETQ. This CDR3 is CASSLSGITYEQYF. As DNA, the CDR3 is TGCGCCAGCAGCTTGTCAGGGATCACCTACGAGCAGTACTTC.

This chain joins TRBV2 and TRBJ2-1; TRBD2 might be the D (6 bases). V gave up 6 bases and J gave up 6 bases, with 15 bases separating them. Germline lookup yields CDR1 SNHLY and CDR2 FYNNEI. There are 14 residues in the CDR3. The CDR3 protein is CASRELAGVNEQFF. DNA of the CDR3: TGTGCCAGCAGGGAACTAGCTGGGGTCAATGAGCAGTTCTTC.

This clone was found a few times. The chain links TRBV18 to TRBJ2-7, with TRBD2 identical over 7 bases. The germline gives CDR1 KGHSH, CDR2 LQKENI. The CDR3 extends over 14 amino acids. With V trimmed by 3 bases and J by 2 bases, 4 bases remained unmatched. The chain's CDR3 is CASSPSGRTYEQYF. CDR3 bases: TGTGCCAGCTCACCTTCCGGGAGGACCTACGAGCAGTACTTC.

This clone was recorded once. Other nucleotide sequences in the sample specify the same CDR3. The chain links TRBV5-1 to TRBJ1-4; 7 bases line up with TRBD1. Germline V gives CDR1 SGHRS, CDR2 YFSETQ. The CDR3 spans 14 residues. Trimming cost V 2 bases and J 7 bases; bases outside gene matches: 5. Here the CDR3 reads CASSLGGPGEKLFF. The CDR3, as DNA: TGCGCCAGCAGCTTAGGGGGCCCAGGTGAAAAACTGTTTTTT.

V gene TRBV6-1 combines with J gene TRBJ2-7; 10 bases match TRBD2. The CDR3 has 12 residues. V shed 3 bases and J 10 bases; nucleotides not matched to a gene: 3. Germline CDR1 MNHNS, CDR2 SASEGT. The chain's CDR3 is CASSDLAGVQYF. The CDR3 DNA reads as TGTGCCAGCAGTGACCTAGCGGGAGTTCAGTACTTC.

This clone was seen a handful of times. The V gene is TRBV5-1, the J gene TRBJ1-2; the match to TRBD1 covers 8 bases. Germline values: CDR1 SGHRS, CDR2 YFSETQ. The CDR3 totals 10 residues. CDR3 in amino acids: CPVAAGGATF. CDR3 in DNA: TGCCCGGTTGCTGCAGGGGGCGCGACCTTC.

This clone has just one count. The rearrangement uses TRBV28 and TRBJ2-1; 10 nucleotides agree with TRBD2. The V and J ends lost 8 bases and 6 bases, in that order; junction bases with no gene match: 4. The germline CDR1 and CDR2 sequences are MDHEN and SYDVKM. This CDR3 is built from 13 residues. CDR3 region: CASVGTSANEQFF. The CDR3 region has the DNA TGTGCCAGCGTTGGGACTAGCGCCAATGAGCAGTTCTTC.

This chain joins TRBV10-1 and TRBJ1-3, with D unresolved. V lost 5 bases to trimming and J lost 3 bases, with 11 bases between them. The CDR3 is 14 amino acids. CDR1 and CDR2 from the germline V gene are WNHNN and SYGVQD (reference sequence). The CDR3 nucleotides are TGCGCCAGCAGTCCGACGGTTTTTGGAAACACCATATATTTT. Translated, it gives CASSPTVFGNTIYF.

The chain recombines TRBV7-2 with TRBJ2-1, with 11 bases identical to TRBD2. Trimming took 5 bases from V and 6 from J; bases not matched to a gene: 9. The CDR3 is 16 residues long. Germline V CDR1 and CDR2: SGHTA, FQGNSA. The CDR3 DNA reads TGTGCCAGCAGCCCCATTGTCCTAGCGGGAGGCAATGAGCAGTTCTTC. Protein sequence: CASSPIVLAGGNEQFF.